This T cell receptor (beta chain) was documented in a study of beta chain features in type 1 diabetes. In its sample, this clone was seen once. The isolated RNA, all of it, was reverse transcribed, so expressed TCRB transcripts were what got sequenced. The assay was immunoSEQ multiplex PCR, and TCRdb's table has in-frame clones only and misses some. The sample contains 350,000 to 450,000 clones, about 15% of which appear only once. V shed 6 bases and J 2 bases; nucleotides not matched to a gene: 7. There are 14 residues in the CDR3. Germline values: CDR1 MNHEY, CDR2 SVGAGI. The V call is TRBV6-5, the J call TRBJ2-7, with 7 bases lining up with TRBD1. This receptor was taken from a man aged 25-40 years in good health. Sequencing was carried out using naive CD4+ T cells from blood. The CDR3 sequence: CASSRGQDPYEQYF. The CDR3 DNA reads TGTGCCAGCAGCCGCGGACAGGACCCCTACGAGCAGTACTTC.